The present T cell receptor beta chain was sequenced within a study of T-cell memory formation after mild COVID-19. Study-level background: TCR clustering was largely donor specific.

Study conclusions and caveats: Unconfirmed was the SARS-CoV-2 specificity of second-wave clones that peaked on day 37. Contracting clones, day 15 to 85, had balanced CD4/CD8, and later expanders favored CD4+.

V was pared by 7 bases and J by 1 base, with 11 bases between. There are 13 residues in the CDR3. Germline V gene lookup returns CDR1 WSHSY and CDR2 SAAADI. This clonotype was detected only a few times. Its antigen is not identified. TCRdb reprocessed the 5' RACE reads with MiXCR, giving one entry per CDR3 protein. The sample contains more than 300,000 distinct CDR3 sequences, roughly 20% of which appear only once. The sequence was collected from a man aged 18 to 30 who had mild COVID-19 (a few samples of this study predate the infection). Cell type and time point are not known. The rearrangement joins TRBV10-2 to TRBJ2-7; a weak D match, TRBD2 (6 bases). The sample consisted of PBMCs or a T cell subset sorted from them (not recorded which). CDR3 DNA sequence: TGCGCCAGCAAACGGGACTTATCCTACGAGCAGTACTTC. Protein: CASKRDLSYEQYF.